The present T cell receptor beta chain was sequenced within a study of Ad26.COV2.S vaccination and SARS-CoV-2 variants. Across the study: Participants got Ad26.COV2.S intramuscularly, once or twice 56 days apart.

The treatment is: roughly 20 received Ad26.COV2.S at low or high dose, single or two shots; about 5 received placebo; per-sample allocation not given. Sampling occurred on day 63 after the first vaccine or placebo injection. The data were produced by immunoSEQ multiplex PCR, yet TCRdb's version contains in-frame clones alone and is incomplete. Altogether roughly 320,000 clones are present, about 86% being singletons, with the ten largest covering 1.9%. Germline V CDR1 and CDR2: SNHLY, FYNNEI. Trimming stripped 1 base from V and 7 bases from J, with 16 bases between. There are 15 residues in the CDR3. A note on this clone: Its antigen is still unknown.

The study's findings and limits: Reportedly, spike-specific CD8+ and CD4+ T cell responses achieved substantial breadth once vaccination had taken place.

The starting material was peripheral blood, obtained in a trial of Ad26.COV2.S vaccine versus placebo. The receptor was isolated from a person between 18 and 59 years old who received the Ad26.COV2.S COVID-19 vaccine or a placebo. V gene TRBV2 combines with J gene TRBJ1-2, with D unresolved. The CDR3 here is CASSEETALLGGYTF. The CDR3 coding sequence is TGTGCCAGCAGTGAAGAAACAGCCCTCCTTGGTGGCTACACCTTC.